This is a list of T cell receptor beta chains from one sample in a study of cytomegalovirus exposure and HLA in healthy donors. Using immunoSEQ multiplex PCR, the repertoire was profiled, and TCRdb retains in-frame clones only, with some absent. The data contain roughly 140,000 clones, almost 80% of them seen just once; the ten biggest clones take up about 6.9%. Sequencing was done on a sample of PBMCs. The receptors originated from a woman aged 40-49 years in good health and CMV-seropositive. Both conserved end residues are part of each CDR3. The D gene is left open where the match is weak. Clone sizes are given selectively: once, few, many, or a class where the clone is expanded.

15	TRBV5-1	TRBD1	-	TRBJ2-2	CASSLGQGNTGELFF	TGCGCCAGCAGCTTGGGACAGGGTAACACCGGGGAGCTGTTTTTT
16	TRBV18	TRBD1	-	TRBJ2-3	CASSLQGQGASDTQYF	TGTGCCAGCTCACTCCAAGGACAGGGGGCATCAGATACGCAGTATTTT
15	TRBV4-1	-	-	TRBJ1-1	CASSQDEAPNTEAFF	TGCGCCAGCAGCCAAGATGAGGCACCGAACACTGAAGCTTTCTTT
13	TRBV5-4	-	-	TRBJ1-1	CASSLWSYTEAFF	TGTGCCAGCAGCTTATGGAGTTACACTGAAGCTTTCTTT
13	TRBV7-6	TRBD1	-	TRBJ2-7	CASSIGQGSEQYF	TGTGCCAGCAGCATCGGACAGGGATCCGAGCAGTACTTC
17	TRBV5-6	-	-	TRBJ2-5	CASSLLGSEGWQETQYF	TGTGCCAGCAGCCTTTTAGGATCGGAGGGGTGGCAAGAGACCCAGTACTTC
16	TRBV19	-	-	TRBJ1-5	CASSIGWREDDQPQHF	TGTGCCAGTAGTATAGGTTGGAGGGAGGACGATCAGCCCCAGCATTTT
17	TRBV7-9	-	once	TRBJ2-7	CASSLAGRTGKSYEQYF	TGTGCCAGCAGCTTAGCGGGCCGAACAGGGAAATCCTACGAGCAGTACTTC
18	TRBV18	-	-	TRBJ1-3	CASSPRQATTRSGNTIYF	TGTGCCAGCTCACCACGGCAGGCCACGACCCGGTCTGGAAACACCATATATTTT
13	TRBV7-9	-	-	TRBJ1-4	CASSLGGLEKLFF	TGTGCCAGCAGCTTAGGGGGCCTTGAAAAACTGTTTTTT
14	TRBV9	-	-	TRBJ2-2	CASSVDINTGELFF	TGTGCCAGCAGCGTAGATATAAACACCGGGGAGCTGTTTTTT
14	TRBV9	-	-	TRBJ2-7	CASSVQGSSYEQYF	TGTGCCAGCAGCGTTCAGGGGTCCTCCTACGAGCAGTACTTC
13	TRBV19	-	few	TRBJ1-1	CASSARQNTEAFF	TGTGCCAGTAGTGCACGACAGAACACTGAAGCTTTCTTT
15	TRBV5-6	-	few	TRBJ2-5	CASSLSLEGRETQYF	TGTGCCAGCAGCTTGTCCCTGGAGGGAAGGGAGACCCAGTACTTC
14	TRBV9	-	-	TRBJ1-5	CASSVGAGNQPQHF	TGTGCCAGCAGCGTAGGCGCCGGCAATCAGCCCCAGCATTTT
18	TRBV4-1	TRBD1	-	TRBJ1-1	CASSPQTGTATDVYRAFF	TGCGCCAGCAGCCCCCAGACCGGGACAGCAACAGACGTATACAGAGCTTTCTTT
13	TRBV30	-	-	TRBJ2-7	CAWSPDRLYEQYF	TGTGCCTGGAGTCCGGACAGACTCTACGAGCAGTACTTC
15	TRBV15	-	few	TRBJ2-2	CATSRDRVGTGELFF	TGTGCCACCAGCAGAGACAGGGTGGGCACCGGGGAGCTGTTTTTT
11	TRBV20-1	-	-	TRBJ1-3	CSAYSGNTIYF	TGCAGTGCTTACTCTGGAAACACCATATATTTT
13	TRBV5-1	-	-	TRBJ1-1	CASSLEVRGRAFF	TGCGCCAGCAGCTTGGAGGTACGGGGGAGGGCTTTCTTT
15	TRBV13	-	-	TRBJ1-2	CASSLGQGRWVGYTF	TGTGCCAGCAGCTTAGGCCAGGGGCGCTGGGTTGGCTACACCTTC
14	TRBV5-4	-	-	TRBJ1-1	CASSPQALNTEAFF	TGTGCCAGCAGCCCCCAGGCCCTGAACACTGAAGCTTTCTTT
13	TRBV5-5	-	-	TRBJ2-1	CASSLGSMVEQFF	TGTGCCAGCAGCTTGGGTAGCATGGTTGAGCAGTTCTTC
18	TRBV4-2	TRBD2	-	TRBJ2-2	CASSQDFGAGGRTGELFF	TGTGCCAGCAGCCAAGATTTTGGGGCGGGGGGGCGGACCGGGGAGCTGTTTTTT
13	TRBV6-5	-	once	TRBJ1-5	CASSPYTNQPQHF	TGTGCCAGCAGTCCCTATACCAATCAGCCCCAGCATTTT
14	TRBV5-1	-	-	TRBJ2-1	CASSLPRGMNGQFF	TGCGCCAGCAGCCTACCCCGGGGAATGAATGGGCAGTTCTTC
13	TRBV18	-	-	TRBJ2-7	CASSPPSIYEQYF	TGTGCCAGCTCACCACCATCTATCTACGAGCAGTACTTC
15	TRBV6-1	TRBD1	few	TRBJ1-4	CASGQQGTSNEKLFF	TGTGCCAGCGGCCAACAGGGGACCTCGAATGAAAAACTGTTTTTT
16	TRBV7-9	TRBD2	-	TRBJ2-5	CASSSGLAGWGETQYF	TGTGCCAGCAGCTCGGGACTAGCGGGGTGGGGAGAGACCCAGTACTTC
17	TRBV2	-	once	TRBJ2-1	CASSEGYQTAGYNEQFF	TGTGCCAGCAGTGAAGGGTATCAGACGGCGGGGTACAATGAGCAGTTCTTC
16	TRBV15	TRBD2	-	TRBJ2-3	CATSRSSGGVADTQYF	TGTGCCACCAGCAGATCTAGCGGGGGGGTTGCAGATACGCAGTATTTT
13	TRBV4-2	-	once	TRBJ2-3	CASSQDLTDTQYF	TGTGCCAGCAGCCAAGATTTAACAGATACGCAGTATTTT
16	TRBV5-6	TRBD1	once	TRBJ2-1	CASSLAGQGTYNEQFF	TGTGCCAGCAGCTTGGCCGGACAGGGCACTTACAATGAGCAGTTCTTC
15	TRBV28	TRBD1	-	TRBJ2-4	CATQGTAASENIQYF	TGTGCCACCCAGGGGACAGCAGCCTCCGAAAACATTCAGTACTTC
15	TRBV29-1	TRBD1	-	TRBJ2-3	CSAIRDRASTDTQYF	TGCAGTGCTATCCGGGACAGGGCGAGCACAGATACGCAGTATTTT
19	TRBV14	-	-	TRBJ2-3	CASSRSPRGGLTITDTQYF	TGTGCCAGCAGCCGATCCCCCCGAGGTGGACTCACAATCACAGATACGCAGTATTTT
15	TRBV10-3	TRBD1	few	TRBJ2-3	CATVKGQGHTDTQYF	TGTGCCACCGTCAAGGGACAGGGGCACACAGATACGCAGTATTTT